Included here is one TCR beta chain sequence, with context. Its target is unknown. This entry belongs to a study of blood T cells in healthy people across ages. Study results and limitations: It was the long-lived donors that had more naive CD4+ cells and higher diversity than aged donors. The study found TCR beta diversity correlated strongly with naive T cell percentage.

Together with a sample-barcoded 5' primer, a J-beta primer mix was included in a second PCR lasting roughly 6 to 12 cycles. TCRdb processed the 5' RACE reads anew with MiXCR; each CDR3 protein has one entry. Here the sample spans roughly 2 million distinct CDR3 sequences, about 50% being singletons. RNA extraction gave at least 6 micrograms of total RNA per sample. Trimming removed 6 bases from V and 1 base from J, with 12 bases in between. The CDR3 consists of 14 residues. The germline CDR1 and CDR2 sequences are SNHLY and FYNNEI. Sequenced material: blood. This receptor was obtained from a woman between 40 and 55 years old in good health. The chain combines TRBV2 with TRBJ2-5, with D possibly TRBD2 on 7 matching bases. In DNA form, the CDR3 reads TGTGCCAGCAGGGCGGGGGCCCGCCAAGAGACCCAGTACTTC. Translation: CASRAGARQETQYF.